This T cell receptor (beta chain) came from a study of synovial regulatory T cells in juvenile arthritis. General study results and limits: Blood Treg cells that were inflammation-associated showed lower TCR diversity than other blood Treg cells.

Per germline, CDR1 LNHNV and CDR2 YYDKDF (reference sequence). The CDR3 is 14 amino acids. The entry carries no DNA sequence. Repertoires were generated with immunoSEQ multiplex PCR, while TCRdb's copy carries only in-frame clones and drops some. Recorded for this sample: roughly 8,000 clones. Of note for this clone: The antigen remains unidentified.

The source material was Treg cells from blood. Subset given: remaining (HLA-DR-negative) circulating blood Treg cells. The receptor comes from a donor between 2 and 29 years old with juvenile idiopathic arthritis. The chain joins TRBV15 to TRBJ2-7. The CDR3 loop reads CATSRHANTYEQYF.